The subject of this entry is one T cell receptor (beta chain). The antigen is not known. The data are from a study of shared clonotypes between healthy human individuals. Every one of the donors was a Caucasian adult that lived in Nashville, Tennessee. The germline V gene encodes CDR1 SGHVS and CDR2 FQNEAQ. V was trimmed by 2 bases and J by 0 bases, leaving 14 bases between them. CDR3 length: 18 residues. Study-wide results and caveats: The four-donor shared clonotypes exceeded non-shared clonotypes in generation probability, with non-shared ones scoring lower. On the whole, naive subsets had larger estimated richness than memory subsets had.

The data were produced by immunoSEQ multiplex PCR, yet TCRdb's version contains in-frame clones alone and is incomplete. Of 1.4 million to 1.5 million clones detected, around 97% appear once; the ten largest clones hold approximately 1.1%. Sequenced input: naive CD4+ T cells sorted from blood. Subset reported: CD45RA+ positively selected. This sequence originates from a man in his thirties or forties in good health. This sequence joins TRBV7-8 and TRBJ2-6, with D uncertain. The CDR3 spells CASSLMVVGNSGANVLTF. CDR3 coding DNA: TGTGCCAGCAGCTTAATGGTGGTGGGGAACTCTGGGGCCAACGTCCTGACTTTC.